One sample yielded the 29 T cell receptor beta chains listed below, sequenced in a study of cytomegalovirus exposure and HLA in healthy donors (TCRdb year 2017). The library was generated by the immunoSEQ multiplex PCR assay. For the multiplex PCR, a mixture combining 60 forward primers for TCR Vbeta segments and 13 reverse primers for TCR Jbeta segments was used. Held by TCRdb, this immuneACCESS table contains in-frame sequences only and omits some clones. Under half of the omission traces to an unresolved V gene where checked; the cause of the rest is unknown. The sample table holds about 190,000 clones, of which about 86% were seen once. About 2.2% of the sample rests with the top ten. The material sequenced was PBMCs. Receptor source: a woman aged 30 to 39 in good health and CMV-seronegative.

The V gene is TRBV21-1, the J gene TRBJ2-1; the DNA was not compared with TRBD2, the D call given in the table. TRBV21-1 counts as a pseudogene. This CDR3 spans 16 amino acids. CDR3: CASSIRTSGTPNEQFF. CDR3 in DNA: TGTGCCAGCAGCATTCGGACTAGCGGGACCCCCAATGAGCAGTTCTTC.

This clone was picked up a small number of times. The chain combines TRBV4-3 with TRBJ2-7; 10 bases fit TRBD1. Germline assignment: CDR1 LGHNA and CDR2 YSLEER. CDR3 length: 15 amino acids. The junction had 5 bases not matched to a gene; V was cut back by 2 bases and J by 4 bases. CDR3 sequence reads: CASSQSGTGAYEQYF. The CDR3 coding sequence is TGCGCCAGCAGCCAATCTGGGACAGGGGCGTACGAGCAGTACTTC.

The rearrangement uses TRBV5-6 and TRBJ1-6, with 9 positions matching TRBD1. The J segment lost 5 bases and the V segment lost 5 bases, leaving 5 bases of the junction unmatched. This CDR3 comprises 15 residues. In germline, CDR1 is SGHDT, CDR2 YYEEEE. DNA for the CDR3: TGTGCCAGCAGTGAGGGACAGGGAAATAATTCACCCCTCCACTTT. It codes for CASSEGQGNNSPLHF.

The chain links TRBV19 to TRBJ1-5; 10 bases are a match to TRBD1. From germline, CDR1 is LNHDA and CDR2 SQIVND (reference sequence). With V trimmed by 4 bases and J by 6 bases, 6 bases remained unmatched. The CDR3 is 15 residues long. CDR3 in amino acids: CASSTTGGGGQPQHF. Here the CDR3 DNA reads TGTGCCAGTAGTACGACAGGGGGCGGCGGTCAGCCCCAGCATTTT. The full variable domain, in which reference TRBV19 and TRBJ1-5 provide the parts outside the CDR3, is DGGITQSPKYLFRKEGQNVTLSCEQNLNHDAMYWYRQDPGQGLRLIYYSQIVNDFQKGDIAEGYSVSREKKESFPLTVTSAQKNPTAFYLCASSTTGGGGQPQHFGDGTRLSIL.

This rearrangement joins TRBV7-2 to TRBJ1-1; TRBD1 matches at 10 bases. The V and J ends lost 5 bases and 5 bases, in that order; junction bases with no gene match: 5. Germline V gene lookup returns CDR1 SGHTA and CDR2 FQGNSA. CDR3 size: 14 residues. CDR3 residues: CASSPEDRGTEAFF. The DNA of the CDR3 is TGTGCCAGCAGCCCAGAGGACAGGGGGACTGAAGCTTTCTTT.

This clone showed up just once. J is TRBJ2-3 and V is TRBV5-1, with no clear D. V gave up 0 bases and J gave up 4 bases, with 12 bases separating them. This CDR3 is 15 amino acids long. The V gene's germline CDR1 is SGHRS and CDR2 YFSETQ. DNA of the CDR3: TGCGCCAGCAGCTTGGAAGGCTTGAGGCCAGATACGCAGTATTTT. Its translation: CASSLEGLRPDTQYF.

The chain links TRBV4-3 to TRBJ2-7; 10 nucleotides match TRBD1. The CDR3 extends over 20 amino acids. Looked up from germline, CDR1 is LGHNA and CDR2 is YSLEER. Losses at the gene ends were 3 bases for V and 4 bases for J; bases not matched to a gene: 21. CDR3 region: CASSHQRAAGLTGGIYEQYF. DNA of the CDR3: TGCGCCAGCAGCCACCAACGGGCTGCGGGGCTGACAGGGGGCATTTACGAGCAGTACTTC.

The chain recombines TRBV29-1 with TRBJ2-1; a weak D match, TRBD2 (6 bases). V lost 4 bases and J 7 bases, leaving 23 bases between the germline ends. The CDR3 has 16 amino acids. Germline V lookup: CDR1 SQVTM, CDR2 ANQGSEA. The CDR3 DNA reads as TGCAGCGTTGTTCGTGGAGCGGGTAGGAGGTGGAATGAGCAGTTCTTC. Protein: CSVVRGAGRRWNEQFF.

The rearrangement links TRBV27 to TRBJ1-6; maybe TRBD1 (5 bases). CDR1 and CDR2 from the germline V gene are MNHEY and SMNVEV (reference sequence). The germline V and J ends were trimmed by 5 bases and 6 bases, with 14 bases remaining between them. The CDR3 totals 15 residues. The CDR3 spells CASSRLTVINSPLHF. The CDR3 bases are TGTGCCAGCAGTCGGCTGACAGTGATTAATTCACCCCTCCACTTT.

The chain uses TRBV4-3 and TRBJ2-1; 7 bases align to TRBD2. This CDR3 is 19 amino acids long. The germline V gene encodes CDR1 LGHNA and CDR2 YSLEER. V lost 0 bases, J lost 7 bases, and 18 bases stayed unmatched. The CDR3 reads CASSQDTPSGLPKGNEQFF. The DNA for the CDR3 is TGCGCCAGCAGCCAAGATACTCCTAGCGGCCTCCCTAAGGGGAATGAGCAGTTCTTC.

Concerning this clone itself: A junction boundary mismatches the germline segment, possibly from a read error. The V and J genes are TRBV2 and TRBJ2-6; 8 nucleotides line up with TRBD1. CDR3 length equals 18 residues. The germline gives CDR1 SNHLY, CDR2 FYNNEI. The CDR3 loop reads CASSLRRGPDSGANGLTF. The CDR3 nucleotides are TGTGCCAGCAGCCTTCGCAGGGGGCCCGACTCTGGGGCCAACGGCCTGACTTTC.

The CDR3 spells CASSLSGGGDSGTEAFF. The DNA for the CDR3 is TGCGCCAGCAGCTTAAGTGGCGGGGGGGATTCGGGGACTGAAGCTTTCTTT. The rearrangement links TRBV5-1 to TRBJ1-1, with D possibly matching TRBD1 (5 bases). Germline V gives CDR1 SGHRS, CDR2 YFSETQ. V lost 2 bases and J 5 bases, leaving 22 bases between the germline ends. This CDR3 is 17 amino acids long.

The chain combines TRBV4-1 with TRBJ1-2; 8 bases line up with TRBD1. The germline gives CDR1 MGHRA, CDR2 YSYEKL. V was clipped by 0 bases and J by 9 bases; unmatched bases: 9. The CDR3 extends over 15 amino acids. CDR3 region: CASSQDSRQGYRYTF. CDR3 sequence (DNA): TGCGCCAGCAGCCAAGATAGTAGACAGGGGTATCGCTACACCTTC.

The chain links TRBV7-6 to TRBJ2-3; D may be TRBD2 (6 bases). Trimming stripped 5 bases from V and 2 bases from J, with 17 bases between. In germline, CDR1 is SGHVS, CDR2 FNYEAQ. This CDR3 contains 16 residues. The CDR3 DNA reads as TGTGCCAGCAGCCCCGAGGCGGGGATCCCCACAGATACGCAGTATTTT. It specifies CASSPEAGIPTDTQYF.

The chain couples TRBV28 to TRBJ2-5; TRBD2 aligns across 7 bases. The CDR3 spans 15 residues. The germline gives CDR1 MDHEN, CDR2 SYDVKM. Unmatched junction bases numbered 6, after V lost 0 bases and J lost 5 bases. The CDR3 bases are TGTGCCAGCAGTTTATGGCGGGGGACGGGGGAGACCCAGTACTTC. Its translation is CASSLWRGTGETQYF.

This sequence joins TRBV19 and TRBJ1-5; the match to TRBD1 covers 7 bases. Germline V gene lookup returns CDR1 LNHDA and CDR2 SQIVND (reference sequence). J gave up 4 bases and V 5 bases, and 11 bases lay outside the gene matches. The CDR3 sequence is 16 residues long. The CDR3 DNA reads as TGTGCCAGTAGTTGGGGGTGGACAGGCGGAAATCAGCCCCAGCATTTT. As protein: CASSWGWTGGNQPQHF.

The chain has TRBV7-9 and TRBJ1-1, with a possible D match to TRBD1 (5 bases). V shed 1 base and J shed 5 bases, with 11 bases lying between them. Germline loops: CDR1 SEHNR, CDR2 FQNEAQ (reference sequence). The CDR3 is made up of 14 amino acids. The CDR3 DNA is TGTGCCAGCAGCTTAGGGTGGGGGGGGACTGAAGCTTTCTTT. Protein sequence: CASSLGWGGTEAFF.

A few counts support this clone. Within the sample, other DNA sequences also encode this same CDR3. The chain uses TRBV6-5 and TRBJ2-7; TRBD1 might be the D (6 bases). The CDR3 runs to 14 residues. CDR1 and CDR2 (germline): MNHEY, SVGAGI. V lost 2 bases and J lost 3, with 11 bases in between. CDR3 nucleotide sequence: TGTGCCAGCAGTTACGGAGGCAGGGGCTACGAGCAGTACTTC. It encodes CASSYGGRGYEQYF.

The genes are TRBV6-6 and TRBJ2-4, with D perhaps matching TRBD1 (6 bases). CDR3 length: 13 residues. V dropped 5 bases and J dropped 9 bases, with 14 bases sitting between them. The germline V gene has CDR1 MNHNY and CDR2 SVGAGI (reference sequence). The CDR3 here is CASSRTDTTIQYF. CDR3 in DNA: TGTGCCAGCAGTAGGACAGACACCACCATTCAGTACTTC.

V and J are TRBV9 and TRBJ2-1; D is possibly TRBD2 (5 bases). The CDR3 sequence is 15 residues long. The V gene's germline CDR1 is SGDLS and CDR2 YYNGEE. With 0 bases removed from V and 5 bases from J, the gap between germline ends came to 12 bases. The CDR3 coding sequence is TGTGCCAGCAGCGTAGCGGGGAGTCTTAACAATGAGCAGTTCTTC. Residues: CASSVAGSLNNEQFF. Using reference TRBV9 and TRBJ2-1 for the parts outside the CDR3, the full variable domain is DSGVTQTPKHLITATGQRVTLRCSPRSGDLSVYWYQQSLDQGLQFLIQYYNGEERAKGNILERFSAQQFPDLHSELNLSSLELGDSALYFCASSVAGSLNNEQFFGPGTRLTVL.

The chain links TRBV10-1 to TRBJ2-3; D not resolved. Germline assignment: CDR1 WNHNN and CDR2 SYGVQD (reference sequence). The V end lost 8 bases, the J end lost 2 bases, and 8 bases lay between the germline ends. CDR3 size: 12 residues. CDR3 region: CASGEFTDTQYF. CDR3 DNA sequence: TGCGCCAGCGGAGAATTCACAGATACGCAGTATTTT.

The chain employs TRBV6-1 and TRBJ1-1; 10 nucleotides agree with TRBD1. Trimming took 4 bases from V and 6 from J; bases not matched to a gene: 8. In germline, CDR1 is MNHNS, CDR2 SASEGT. This CDR3 has 15 amino acids. CDR3 loop: CASSGGGTGASEAFF. DNA for the CDR3: TGTGCCAGCAGTGGGGGGGGGACAGGGGCCTCTGAAGCTTTCTTT.

This chain uses TRBV5-1 with TRBJ2-7, with 8 bases identical to TRBD1. V gave up 4 bases and J gave up 2 bases; unmatched junction bases: 8. Germline CDR1 is SGHRS and CDR2 is YFSETQ. This CDR3 spans 15 amino acids. The CDR3 coding sequence is TGCGCCAGCAGCCCCGGACAGGGAGATCCCTACGAGCAGTACTTC. This codes for CASSPGQGDPYEQYF.

CDR3 sequence (DNA): TGTGCCAGCAGCGGGGGGACTAGCGAGCAGTTCTTC. Encoded protein: CASSGGTSEQFF. The gene calls are TRBV6-1 and TRBJ2-1, with 9 nucleotides matching TRBD2. The germline gives CDR1 MNHNS, CDR2 SASEGT. The CDR3 has 12 amino acids. J was trimmed by 10 bases and V by 6 bases; bases with no gene match: 4.

V gene TRBV5-1 combines with J gene TRBJ2-3; 7 bases are a match to TRBD2. Germline V lookup: CDR1 SGHRS, CDR2 YFSETQ. The CDR3 runs to 17 residues. Trimming cost V 5 bases and J 3 bases; bases outside gene matches: 15. CDR3: CASRSTGTMLITDTQYF. DNA for the CDR3: TGCGCCAGCAGATCTACCGGGACTATGTTAATAACAGATACGCAGTATTTT.

This clone was observed once. CDR3 coding DNA: TGTGCCAGCAGCAACCACCAGGGGACAGTCACCCCATATAATTCACCCCTCCACTTT. Protein sequence: CASSNHQGTVTPYNSPLHF. V gene TRBV21-1 combines with J gene TRBJ1-6; the D call of TRBD1 is as the table states it, not checked on the DNA. TRBV21-1 is listed as a pseudogene. The CDR3 runs to 19 residues.

J is TRBJ2-5 and V is TRBV6-5; a possible D gene is TRBD1 (7 bases). V gave up 5 bases and J gave up 4 bases, with 14 bases separating them. This CDR3 is 14 amino acids long. Germline V CDR1 and CDR2: MNHEY, SVGAGI. CDR3 residues: CASSTTGTGETQYF. CDR3 coding DNA: TGTGCCAGCAGTACGACAGGGACTGGAGAGACCCAGTACTTC.

The rearrangement uses TRBV6-5 and TRBJ2-6, with D possibly TRBD2 on 6 matching bases. In germline, CDR1 is MNHEY, CDR2 SVGAGI. This CDR3 comprises 15 residues. Trimming took off 3 bases at V and 4 bases at J, with 10 bases between the two ends. Here the CDR3 DNA reads TGTGCCAGCAGTTATCGGGGGAGCGGGGCCAACGTCCTGACTTTC. Protein: CASSYRGSGANVLTF.

The V gene is TRBV10-3, the J gene TRBJ2-5, with TRBD2 identical over 10 bases. The trim removed 4 bases at V and 2 bases at J, leaving 4 bases unmatched. The CDR3 is made up of 15 amino acids. Per the germline V gene, CDR1 is ENHRY and CDR2 is SYGVKD. This chain's CDR3 is CAISAAGLAQETQYF. CDR3 DNA: TGTGCCATCAGTGCCGCGGGACTAGCGCAAGAGACCCAGTACTTC.